Following are 26 T cell receptor beta chains from one sample sequenced in a study of OX40 agonist ivuxolimab in advanced cancers. TCRdb's table, derived via immunoSEQ multiplex PCR, lists solely in-frame clones and lacks some. The sample yields several thousand clones, 86% seen once. Here the sequenced sample was CD4+ or CD8+ T cells sorted from blood, taken in a trial of the OX40 agonist ivuxolimab. The receptors come from an adult with an advanced solid tumor such as melanoma, head and neck, liver or kidney cancer.

In its sample, this clone was seen a few times. CDR3 region: CASRPTGTNYGYTF. CDR3 coding DNA: TGTGCCAGCAGACCGACAGGGACTAACTATGGCTACACCTTC. The rearrangement joins TRBV6-4 to TRBJ1-2; 7 nucleotides match TRBD1. CDR1 is MRHNA, CDR2 SNTAGT, per germline. The length of the CDR3 is 14 residues. J was trimmed by 0 bases and V by 6 bases; bases with no gene match: 4.

This clone is a singleton in its sample. The V gene is TRBV6-1, the J gene TRBJ1-5; TRBD1 matches at 10 bases. Germline values: CDR1 MNHNS, CDR2 SASEGT. This CDR3 spans 14 amino acids. Trimming cost V 6 bases and J 7 bases; bases outside gene matches: 6. The CDR3: CASRTGQGGQPQHF. The DNA of the CDR3 is TGTGCCAGCAGAACAGGACAGGGGGGCCAGCCCCAGCATTTT.

This chain connects TRBV7-9 to TRBJ2-3; D not resolved. Per germline, CDR1 SEHNR and CDR2 FQNEAQ (reference sequence). The length of the CDR3 is 13 residues. V dropped 2 bases and J dropped 0 bases, with 3 bases sitting between them. The CDR3 sequence is CASSLSSTDTQYF. CDR3 DNA sequence: TGTGCCAGCAGCTTATCTAGCACAGATACGCAGTATTTT.

The chain links TRBV5-6 to TRBJ2-7, with 9 bases matching TRBD1. After removal of 5 bases from V and 4 bases from J, the junction contained 10 bases not matched to a gene. The CDR3 covers 15 residues. The germline gives CDR1 SGHDT, CDR2 YYEEEE. CDR3 region: CASRKDRGGGYEQYF. DNA for the CDR3: TGTGCCAGCAGAAAGGACAGGGGAGGAGGGTACGAGCAGTACTTC.

The chain carries TRBV6-5 and TRBJ2-4; TRBD2 matches 10 bases. Germline-derived CDR1 and CDR2 are MNHEY and SVGAGI. The CDR3 spans 16 residues. The trim removed 4 bases at V and 0 bases at J, leaving 3 bases unmatched. The CDR3, as DNA: TGTGCCAGCAGTTTCGAGCGGGGGGGAGCCAAAAACATTCAGTACTTC. As protein: CASSFERGGAKNIQYF.

Only one count was recorded for this clone. The chain is built from TRBV18 and TRBJ2-2; 11 nucleotides line up with TRBD2. CDR1 and CDR2 from the germline V gene are KGHSH and LQKENI. Trimming took 3 bases from V and 5 from J; bases not matched to a gene: 11. The CDR3 is 18 residues long. The CDR3 DNA reads as TGTGCCAGCTCACCCGGGGGACTAGCGGATTCTTGGACCGGGGAGCTGTTTTTT. It is translated as CASSPGGLADSWTGELFF.

The rearrangement joins TRBV6-5 to TRBJ2-7, with TRBD1 matching 7 bases. The CDR3 loop spans 13 amino acids. After removal of 7 bases from V and 2 bases from J, the junction contained 5 bases not matched to a gene. Germline CDR1 reads MNHEY; CDR2 reads SVGAGI. The CDR3, as DNA: TGTGCCAGCACCCAGGGACAGACCTACGAGCAGTACTTC. Translating gives CASTQGQTYEQYF.

The rearrangement links TRBV29-1 to TRBJ2-7; D is undetermined. V lost 5 bases to trimming and J lost 2 bases, with 13 bases between them. The V gene's germline CDR1 is SQVTM and CDR2 ANQGSEA. This CDR3 spans 13 amino acids. The DNA for the CDR3 is TGCAGCGTTTTGAAGGTCAGGACCTACGAGCAGTACTTC. Protein sequence: CSVLKVRTYEQYF.

The chain joins TRBV6-5 to TRBJ1-2; weak D call: TRBD1 (6 bases). This CDR3 is 14 amino acids long. Germline V gene data show CDR1 as MNHEY and CDR2 as SVGAGI. Trimming removed 0 bases from V and 4 bases from J, with 9 bases in between. The CDR3 sequence is CASSYSGGGYGYTF. The CDR3 DNA follows: TGTGCCAGCAGTTACTCGGGAGGGGGCTATGGCTACACCTTC.

The chain couples TRBV7-6 to TRBJ2-2; 7 bases line up with TRBD2. This CDR3 is built from 16 residues. Germline-derived CDR1 and CDR2 are SGHVS and FNYEAQ. V lost 2 bases, J lost 3 bases, and 6 bases stayed unmatched. The CDR3 coding sequence is TGTGCCAGCAGCTTAAGAGCGGGGTCGGACACCGGGGAGCTGTTTTTT. This encodes CASSLRAGSDTGELFF.

This clone was counted once. The chain has TRBV11-3 and TRBJ2-2; TRBD1 matches 7 bases. Germline loops: CDR1 SGHNT, CDR2 YENEEA. Trimming at V came to 5 bases and at J to 7 bases, leaving 7 bases not matched to a gene. The CDR3 covers 14 residues. This CDR3 reads CASSLRGLGGELFF. The CDR3 DNA is TGTGCCAGCAGCCTTAGGGGGCTGGGCGGGGAGCTGTTTTTT. The full variable domain, completed using reference TRBV11-3 and TRBJ2-2, is EAGVVQSPRYKIIEKKQPVAFWCNPISGHNTLYWYLQNLGQGPELLIRYENEEAVDDSQLPKDRFSAERLKGVDSTLKIQPAELGDSAVYLCASSLRGLGGELFFGEGSRLTVL.

The chain is built from TRBV14 and TRBJ2-1; tentative D call: TRBD1 (6 bases). The CDR3 loop spans 16 amino acids. Deletions cut 3 bases from V and 4 bases from J, with 16 bases between. Germline loops: CDR1 SGHDN, CDR2 FVKESK. In DNA, the CDR3 is TGTGCCAGCAGCCAGTGGGGCCGGGACAATTACAATGAGCAGTTCTTC. This gives the protein CASSQWGRDNYNEQFF.

The V and J genes are TRBV7-8 and TRBJ1-5; D is uncertain. In germline, CDR1 is SGHVS, CDR2 FQNEAQ. The CDR3 totals 15 residues. V was pared by 1 base and J by 0 bases, with 7 bases between. Here the CDR3 reads CASSLEYSSNQPQHF. CDR3 bases: TGTGCCAGCAGCTTAGAGTATTCTAGCAATCAGCCCCAGCATTTT.

The table lists this clone with a few counts. V usage is TRBV7-2 and J usage is TRBJ1-5, with 8 bases identical to TRBD1. The CDR3 spans 13 residues. Germline values: CDR1 SGHTA, CDR2 FQGNSA. V trimming: 4 bases; J trimming: 8 bases; junction bases outside the gene matches: 4. The CDR3 DNA reads as TGTGCCAGCAGCTGGGGACAGGTGGAGCCCCAGCATTTT. This gives the protein CASSWGQVEPQHF.

This clone was counted once. The rearrangement uses TRBV7-1 and TRBJ2-7, with 10 bases matching TRBD2. TRBV7-1 is noted as an ORF with a role that remains uncertain. The CDR3 runs to 16 residues. V shed 4 bases, J shed 6 bases, and the junction held 12 bases outside the gene matches. The CDR3 DNA follows: TGTGCCAGCAGCTTTGGGGGCGGACTAGCGGCTAGCGAGCAGTACTTC. This gives the protein CASSFGGGLAASEQYF.

The rearrangement joins TRBV30 to TRBJ2-2; no firm D call. V was cut by 3 bases and J by 0 bases, with 8 bases left in between. CDR3 size: 14 residues. CDR1 and CDR2 (germline): GTSNPN, SVGIG (reference sequence). As DNA, the CDR3 is TGTGCCTGGAGAGGTCACGCGAACACCGGGGAGCTGTTTTTT. Translation: CAWRGHANTGELFF.

This chain links TRBV5-1 with TRBJ2-1, with 12 bases identical to TRBD2. Germline V CDR1 and CDR2: SGHRS, YFSETQ. This CDR3 is built from 17 residues. V shed 4 bases and J 7 bases; nucleotides not matched to a gene: 12. Here the CDR3 DNA reads TGCGCCAGCAGCCCAACTAGGACTAGCGGGATAGCGAATGAGCAGTTCTTC. This gives the protein CASSPTRTSGIANEQFF.

The table lists this clone with a few counts. The rearrangement joins TRBV4-3 to TRBJ2-1, with a weak D call TRBD2 (6 bases). CDR3 length: 14 residues. The ends were cut back, 3 bases at V and 6 bases at J, with 12 bases in the middle. CDR1 and CDR2 from the germline V gene are LGHNA and YSLEER. CDR3 coding DNA: TGCGCCAGCAGCCATAACACAGCGGGCAATGAGCAGTTCTTC. Encoded protein: CASSHNTAGNEQFF.

The chain recombines TRBV21-1 with TRBJ2-3; TRBD1, the D gene given by the table, was not confirmed from the DNA. TRBV21-1 is labeled a pseudogene. This CDR3 has 12 amino acids. CDR3 DNA sequence: TGTGCCAGCAGCACCCAATGTCATACGCAGTATTTT. It codes for CASSTQCHTQYF.

The rearrangement links TRBV2 to TRBJ2-7; D is possibly TRBD1 (5 bases). CDR3 length: 14 amino acids. The V gene lost 6 bases and the J gene lost 6 bases, with 18 bases spanning the gap. Per the germline V gene, CDR1 is SNHLY and CDR2 is FYNNEI. CDR3 coding DNA: TGTGCCAGCAGAGAAAGAACAGGCCTAGGCGAGCAGTACTTC. It yields the protein CASRERTGLGEQYF. Combining the CDR3 with reference TRBV2 and TRBJ2-7 gives the whole variable domain EPEVTQTPSHQVTQMGQEVILRCVPISNHLYFYWYRQILGQKVEFLVSFYNNEISEKSEIFDDQFSVERPDGSNFTLKIRSTKLEDSAMYFCASRERTGLGEQYFGPGTRLTVT.

This sequence joins TRBV19 and TRBJ1-5; maybe TRBD1 (6 bases). The CDR3 is 16 residues long. Germline V gives CDR1 LNHDA, CDR2 SQIVND (reference sequence). Trimming took off 10 bases at V and 2 bases at J, with 21 bases between the two ends. CDR3 sequence reads: CATRGRGLGGNQPQHF. As DNA, the CDR3 is TGTGCCACCCGGGGTCGGGGGCTAGGAGGCAATCAGCCCCAGCATTTT.

V and J are TRBV7-9 and TRBJ2-2, with D perhaps being TRBD1 or TRBD2 (6 bases each). Germline loops: CDR1 SEHNR, CDR2 FQNEAQ (reference sequence). There are 15 residues in the CDR3. V dropped 3 bases and J dropped 0 bases, with 8 bases sitting between them. Written as DNA, the CDR3 is TGTGCCAGCAGCTTGGGGGGCGCGAACACCGGGGAGCTGTTTTTT. This encodes CASSLGGANTGELFF.

This chain uses TRBV28 with TRBJ2-6; D unclear. The CDR3 is 15 amino acids. Trimming removed 7 bases at V and 1 base at J, with 11 bases between. Germline V gives CDR1 MDHEN, CDR2 SYDVKM. CDR3 in amino acids: CASMTLGSGANVLTF. Here the CDR3 DNA reads TGTGCCAGCATGACCCTGGGGTCTGGGGCCAACGTCCTGACTTTC.

V and J are TRBV7-8 and TRBJ2-2; weak D call: TRBD2 (6 bases). Germline CDR1 reads SGHVS; CDR2 reads FQNEAQ. CDR3 length equals 14 residues. V gave up 3 bases and J gave up 7 bases, with 12 bases separating them. In DNA form, the CDR3 reads TGTGCCAGCAGCTTGGAGGGTATCGGCGGGGAGCTGTTTTTT. Encoded protein: CASSLEGIGGELFF.

The chain carries TRBV29-1 and TRBJ1-5; a possible D gene is TRBD1 (6 bases). Germline assignment: CDR1 SQVTM and CDR2 ANQGSEA. The CDR3 spans 14 residues. Between the trimmed V and J ends, which lost 5 bases and 5 bases, there was a span of 16 bases. CDR3 coding DNA: TGCAGCGTTTCCGCCGGACAGTTGGATCAGCCCCAGCATTTT. Encoded protein: CSVSAGQLDQPQHF.

The chain links TRBV28 to TRBJ2-2, with a weak D call TRBD2 (7 bases). Germline V gene data show CDR1 as MDHEN and CDR2 as SYDVKM. The CDR3 runs 15 residues. The V gene lost 8 bases and the J gene lost 5 bases, with 18 bases spanning the gap. The CDR3 loop is CASGGGAAATGELFF. CDR3 in DNA: TGTGCCAGCGGTGGGGGGGCGGCGGCAACCGGGGAGCTGTTTTTT.